This entry is about one T cell receptor beta chain. These data come from a study of control samples from healthy donors and cancer patients. The germline CDR1 and CDR2 sequences are MNHEY and SMNVEV (reference sequence). The ends were cut back, 3 bases at V and 6 bases at J, with 14 bases in the middle. This CDR3 contains 14 residues. Sequencing used immunoSEQ multiplex PCR; TCRdb keeps in-frame clones, though not all of them. This sample has 80,000 to 100,000 clones, with around nine tenths found just once. Sequenced input: blood. This receptor was identified in a human donor in good health. The donor label of this sample is uncertain. V usage is TRBV27 and J usage is TRBJ1-2; D uncertain. The CDR3 DNA reads TGTGCCAGCAGTTTCGGTGGGTTGAGGAATGGCTACACCTTC. This gives the protein CASSFGGLRNGYTF.